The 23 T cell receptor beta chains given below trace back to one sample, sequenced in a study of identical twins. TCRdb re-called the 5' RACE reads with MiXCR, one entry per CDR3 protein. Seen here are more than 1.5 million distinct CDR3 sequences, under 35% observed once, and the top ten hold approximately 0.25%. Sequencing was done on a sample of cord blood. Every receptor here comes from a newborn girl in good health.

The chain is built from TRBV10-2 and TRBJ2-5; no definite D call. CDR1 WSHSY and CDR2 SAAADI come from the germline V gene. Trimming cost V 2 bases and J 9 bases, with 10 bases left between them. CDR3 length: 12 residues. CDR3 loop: CASSEGGKAQYF. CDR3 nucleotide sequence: TGCGCCAGCAGTGAGGGTGGGAAGGCCCAGTACTTC.

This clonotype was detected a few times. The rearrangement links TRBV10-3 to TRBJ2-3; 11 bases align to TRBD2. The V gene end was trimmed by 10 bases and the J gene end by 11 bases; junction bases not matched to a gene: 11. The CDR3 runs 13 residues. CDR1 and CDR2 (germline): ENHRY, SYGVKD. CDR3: CATTGTSGSQQYF. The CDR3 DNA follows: TGTGCCACCACGGGGACTAGCGGATCTCAGCAGTATTTT.

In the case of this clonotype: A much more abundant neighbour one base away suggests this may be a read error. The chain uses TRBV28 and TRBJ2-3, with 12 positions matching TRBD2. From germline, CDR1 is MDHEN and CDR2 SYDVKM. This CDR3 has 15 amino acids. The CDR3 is CASSLAGGPSDTQDF. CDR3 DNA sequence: TGTGCCAGCAGCCTAGCGGGAGGGCCCTCAGATACGCAGGATTTT.

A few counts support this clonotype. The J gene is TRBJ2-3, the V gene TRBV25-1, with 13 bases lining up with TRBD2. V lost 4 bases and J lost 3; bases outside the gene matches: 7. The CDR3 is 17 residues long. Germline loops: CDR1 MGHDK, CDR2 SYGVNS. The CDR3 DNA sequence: TGTGCCAGCAGTGGGTACATACTAGCGGGGGGGACAGATACGCAGTATTTT. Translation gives CASSGYILAGGTDTQYF. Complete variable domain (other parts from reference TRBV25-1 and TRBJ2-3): EADIYQTPRYLVIGTGKKITLECSQTMGHDKMYWYQQDPGMELHLIHYSYGVNSTEKGDLSSESTVSRIRTEHFPLTLESARPSHTSQYLCASSGYILAGGTDTQYFGPGTRLTVL.

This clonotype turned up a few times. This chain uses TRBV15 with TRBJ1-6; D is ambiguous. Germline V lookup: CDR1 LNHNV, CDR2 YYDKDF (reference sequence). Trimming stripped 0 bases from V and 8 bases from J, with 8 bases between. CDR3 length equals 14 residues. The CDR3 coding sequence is TGTGCCACCAGCAGAGATCAAACGGATTCACCCCTCCACTTT. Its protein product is CATSRDQTDSPLHF.

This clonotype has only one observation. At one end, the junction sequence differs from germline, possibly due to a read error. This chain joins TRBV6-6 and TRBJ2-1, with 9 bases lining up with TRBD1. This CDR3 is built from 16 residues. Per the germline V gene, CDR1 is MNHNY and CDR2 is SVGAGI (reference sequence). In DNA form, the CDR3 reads TGTGTCAGCAGTTACCCAACAGGGGGCCCCTACAGTGAGCAGTTCTTC. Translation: CVSSYPTGGPYSEQFF.

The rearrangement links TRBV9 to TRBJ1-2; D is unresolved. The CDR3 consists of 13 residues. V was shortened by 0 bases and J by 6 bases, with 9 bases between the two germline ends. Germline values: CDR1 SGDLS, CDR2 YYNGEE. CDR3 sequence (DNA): TGTGCCAGCAGCGTAGGGCGGCGGCATGGCTACACCTTC. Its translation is CASSVGRRHGYTF. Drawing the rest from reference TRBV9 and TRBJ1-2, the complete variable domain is DSGVTQTPKHLITATGQRVTLRCSPRSGDLSVYWYQQSLDQGLQFLIQYYNGEERAKGNILERFSAQQFPDLHSELNLSSLELGDSALYFCASSVGRRHGYTFGSGTRLTVV.

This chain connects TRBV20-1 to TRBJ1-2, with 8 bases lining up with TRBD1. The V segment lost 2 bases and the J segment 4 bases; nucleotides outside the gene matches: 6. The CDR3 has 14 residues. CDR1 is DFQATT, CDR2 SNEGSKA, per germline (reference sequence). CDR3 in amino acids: CSARSAGGGYGYTF. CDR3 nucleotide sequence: TGCAGTGCTAGAAGTGCAGGGGGCGGCTATGGCTACACCTTC.

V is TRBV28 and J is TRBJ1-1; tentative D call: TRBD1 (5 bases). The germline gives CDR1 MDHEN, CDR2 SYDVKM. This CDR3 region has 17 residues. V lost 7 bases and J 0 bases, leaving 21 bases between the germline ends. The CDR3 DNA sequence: TGTGCCAGCAATCCCCCAAGGGGTTGGGTAATGAACACTGAAGCTTTCTTT. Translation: CASNPPRGWVMNTEAFF. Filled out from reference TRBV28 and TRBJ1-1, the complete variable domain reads DVKVTQSSRYLVKRTGEKVFLECVQDMDHENMFWYRQDPGLGLRLIYFSYDVKMKEKGDIPEGYSVSREKKERFSLILESASTNQTSMYLCASNPPRGWVMNTEAFFGQGTRLTVV.

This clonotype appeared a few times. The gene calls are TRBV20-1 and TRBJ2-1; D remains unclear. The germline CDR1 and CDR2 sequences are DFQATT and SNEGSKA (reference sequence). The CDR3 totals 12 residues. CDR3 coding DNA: TGCAGAGACTTGAGCTCCTACAATGAGCAGTTCTTC. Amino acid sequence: CRDLSSYNEQFF.

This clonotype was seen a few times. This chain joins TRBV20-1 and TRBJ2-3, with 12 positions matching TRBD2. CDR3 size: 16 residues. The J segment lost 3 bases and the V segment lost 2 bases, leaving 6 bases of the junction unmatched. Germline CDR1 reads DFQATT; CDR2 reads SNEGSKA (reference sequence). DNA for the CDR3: TGCAGTGCTAGAAGGGGTCTAGCGGGAGGGACAGATACGCAGTATTTT. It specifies CSARRGLAGGTDTQYF.

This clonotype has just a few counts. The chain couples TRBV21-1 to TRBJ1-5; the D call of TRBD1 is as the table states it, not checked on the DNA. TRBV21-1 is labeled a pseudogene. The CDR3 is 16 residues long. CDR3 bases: TGTGCCAGCAGCAAAGAGACAGGGTATAGCAATCAGCCCCAGCATTTT. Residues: CASSKETGYSNQPQHF.

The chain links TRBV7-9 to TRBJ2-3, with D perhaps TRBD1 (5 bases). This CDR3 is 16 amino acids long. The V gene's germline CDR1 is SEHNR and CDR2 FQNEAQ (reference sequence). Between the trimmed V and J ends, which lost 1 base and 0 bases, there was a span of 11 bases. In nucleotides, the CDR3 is TGTGCCAGCAGCTTAGGGACAACTACCAGCACAGATACGCAGTATTTT. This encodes CASSLGTTTSTDTQYF.

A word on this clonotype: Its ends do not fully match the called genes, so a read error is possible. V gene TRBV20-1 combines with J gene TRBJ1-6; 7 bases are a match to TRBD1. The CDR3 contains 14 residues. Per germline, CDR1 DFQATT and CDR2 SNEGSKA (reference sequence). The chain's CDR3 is CSVRGTVGSSPPHF. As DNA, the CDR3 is TGCAGTGTTCGGGGGACAGTGGGAAGTTCACCCCCCCACTTT.

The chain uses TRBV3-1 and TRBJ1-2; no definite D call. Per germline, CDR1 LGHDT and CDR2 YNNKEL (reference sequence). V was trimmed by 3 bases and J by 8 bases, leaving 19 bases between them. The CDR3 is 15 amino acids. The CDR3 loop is CASSQQAGTMGGYTF. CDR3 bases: TGTGCCAGCAGCCAGCAGGCGGGTACTATGGGCGGCTACACCTTC.

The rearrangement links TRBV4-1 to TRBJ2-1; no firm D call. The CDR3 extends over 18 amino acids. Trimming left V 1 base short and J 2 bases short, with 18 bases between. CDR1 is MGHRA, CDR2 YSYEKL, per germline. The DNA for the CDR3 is TGCGCCAGCAGCCAAGCCTCGTGGGTGGCGTTGGCCTACAATGAGCAGTTCTTC. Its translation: CASSQASWVALAYNEQFF.

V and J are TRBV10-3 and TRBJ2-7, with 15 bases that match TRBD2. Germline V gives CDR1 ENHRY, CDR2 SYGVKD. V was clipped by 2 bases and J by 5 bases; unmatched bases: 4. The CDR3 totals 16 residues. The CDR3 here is CAISEIWTSGRDEQYF. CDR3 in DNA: TGTGCCATCAGTGAGATATGGACTAGCGGGAGGGACGAGCAGTACTTC.

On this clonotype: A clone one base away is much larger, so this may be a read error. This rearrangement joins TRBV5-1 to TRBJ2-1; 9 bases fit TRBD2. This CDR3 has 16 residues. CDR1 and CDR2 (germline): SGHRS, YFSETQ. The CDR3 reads CANSLSGRPSYNEQFF. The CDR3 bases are TGCGCCAACAGCTTAAGCGGGAGGCCCTCCTACAATGAGCAGTTCTTC.

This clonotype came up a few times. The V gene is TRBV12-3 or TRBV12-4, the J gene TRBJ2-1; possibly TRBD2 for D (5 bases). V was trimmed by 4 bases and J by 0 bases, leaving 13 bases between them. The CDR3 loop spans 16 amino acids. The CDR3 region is CASSSDPGSSYNEQFF. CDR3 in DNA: TGTGCCAGCAGTTCCGATCCGGGGAGCTCCTACAATGAGCAGTTCTTC.

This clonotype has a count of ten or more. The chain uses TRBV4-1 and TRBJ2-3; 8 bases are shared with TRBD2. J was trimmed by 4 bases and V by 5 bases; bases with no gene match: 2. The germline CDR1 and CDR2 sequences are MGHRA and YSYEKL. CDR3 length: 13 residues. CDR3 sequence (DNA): TGCGCCAGCAGCAAAGCGGGAGCAGATACGCAGTATTTT. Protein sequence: CASSKAGADTQYF.

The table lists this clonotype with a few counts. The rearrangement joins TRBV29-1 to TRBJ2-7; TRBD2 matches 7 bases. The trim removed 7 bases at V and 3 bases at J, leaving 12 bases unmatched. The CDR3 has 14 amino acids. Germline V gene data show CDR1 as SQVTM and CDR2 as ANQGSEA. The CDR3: CSAVVGGVFYEQYF. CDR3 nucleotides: TGCAGCGCCGTGGTTGGGGGGGTCTTCTACGAGCAGTACTTC.

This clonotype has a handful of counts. CDR3: CASTTGGTQSYEQYF. CDR3 sequence (DNA): TGTGCCAGCACCACCGGCGGGACACAATCCTACGAGCAGTACTTC. The chain carries TRBV6-2 or TRBV6-3 and TRBJ2-7; D may correspond to TRBD1 or TRBD2 (6 bases each). Trimming took 7 bases from V and 1 from J, leaving 17 bases between them. The CDR3 spans 15 residues. Germline-derived CDR1 and CDR2 are MNHEY and SVGEGT.

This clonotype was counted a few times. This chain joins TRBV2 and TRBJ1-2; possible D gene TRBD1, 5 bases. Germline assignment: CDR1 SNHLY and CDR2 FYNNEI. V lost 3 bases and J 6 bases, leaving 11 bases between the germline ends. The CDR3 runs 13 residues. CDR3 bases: TGTGCCAGCAGTGAGTGGGGGGACGATGGCTACACCTTC. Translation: CASSEWGDDGYTF.